This is a list of T cell receptor beta chains from one sample in a study of blood T cell repertoires in COVID-19. The assay was immunoSEQ multiplex PCR, and TCRdb's table has in-frame clones only and misses some. The profile shows roughly 300,000 clones, about 89% of them singletons. What was sequenced was PBMCs or T cells enriched from blood (not recorded which). The receptors here all came from a woman in her 30s who had recovered from COVID-19. CDR3s include the opening cysteine and the closing phenylalanine or tryptophan. A D gene is named only where the DNA matches it firmly. Part of the rows lack a size; the others show once, few, many or a class for expanded clones.

TRBV21-1,TRBJ2-1,.,.,TGTGCCAGCAGCAAAGGTCCCGGGACAGGGCTCTACAATGAGCAGTTCTTC,CASSKGPGTGLYNEQFF
TRBV7-6,TRBJ2-7,.,.,TGTGCCAGCAGCCCTGACGGGGACACCAGCTCCTACGAGCAGTACTTC,CASSPDGDTSSYEQYF
TRBV10-3,TRBJ1-2,.,.,TGTGCCACCACTTCGAGTGAAACTGTCCTCTATGGCTACACCTTC,CATTSSETVLYGYTF
TRBV21-1,TRBJ2-2,.,.,TGTGCCAGCAGCAAAAAGGACAGGGGATCCGGGGAGCTGTTTTTT,CASSKKDRGSGELFF
TRBV19,TRBJ1-6,.,.,TGTGCCAGTAGGGTGACAGTAGAAAATTCACCCCTCCACTTT,CASRVTVENSPLHF
TRBV18,TRBJ1-2,.,.,TGTGCCAGCTCACCCCCCGGGGGTGGCTACACCTTC,CASSPPGGGYTF
TRBV5-1,TRBJ2-7,.,.,TGCGCCAGCAGCTCCCCCGCAGGGAGGTCCTACGAGCAGTACTTC,CASSSPAGRSYEQYF
TRBV28,TRBJ1-2,.,.,TGTGCCAGCAGGGACAGTGCTAACTATGGCTACACCTTC,CASRDSANYGYTF
TRBV5-1,TRBJ1-6,.,.,TGCGCCAGCAGCTTGGAGGGGGAAAGGAGTTCACCCCTCCACTTT,CASSLEGERSSPLHF
TRBV11-2,TRBJ2-1,.,.,TGTGCCAGCAGCTGGGGGGAGTGGGGCTCCTACAATGAGCAGTTCTTC,CASSWGEWGSYNEQFF
TRBV5-8,TRBJ2-7,.,once,TGTGCCAGCAGCTTGTTGGACAGCTCCTACGAGCAGTACTTC,CASSLLDSSYEQYF
TRBV10-2,TRBJ1-2,.,.,TGCGCCAGCAAGGACCAGGGGAACTATGGCTACACCTTC,CASKDQGNYGYTF
TRBV18,TRBJ1-1,.,.,TGTGCCAGCTCACCACCCCTGCCTGGGCGGAACACTGAAGCTTTCTTT,CASSPPLPGRNTEAFF
TRBV3-1/TRBV3-2,TRBJ2-1,TRBD2,.,TGTGCCAGCAGCCAAGAGGATCCACGACTAGCTCTCTACAATGAGCAGTTCTTC,CASSQEDPRLALYNEQFF
TRBV7-2,TRBJ1-1,.,.,TGTGCCAGCAGCTTAGCTATTCCGGGCGGGACTGAAGCTTTCTTT,CASSLAIPGGTEAFF
TRBV18,TRBJ1-5,TRBD1,.,TGTGCCAGCTCACCTACAGGGGTGGGACAGCCCCAGCATTTT,CASSPTGVGQPQHF